This T cell receptor beta chain was sequenced in a study of shared clonotypes between healthy human individuals. In the case of this clone: Other nucleotide sequences in the sample specify the same CDR3.

Authors' analysis steps: Filtering was not the same, since immunoSEQ gave junction-only sequences without quality scores. The protocol was immunoSEQ multiplex PCR, while the TCRdb copy is restricted to in-frame clones and leaves out a portion. Clone size and V and J calls were adopted from that table, with D and trimming inferred from the DNA. The repertoire holds approximately 1.1 million clones, approximately 78% seen once, with under 0.65% in the top ten. From germline, CDR1 is MDHEN and CDR2 SYDVKM. CDR3 length: 10 residues. V was shortened by 4 bases and J by 6 bases, with 3 bases between the two germline ends.

The chain links TRBV28 to TRBJ1-2; no definite D call. Sequencing was carried out using memory CD4+ T cells from PBMCs. Described subset: CD45RA-negative fraction. This receptor was obtained from a man aged 18 to 29 in good health. Some clones in this sample may be carry-over from other donors' samples. The CDR3 reads CASSSNGYTF. The CDR3 region has the DNA TGTGCCAGCAGTTCAAATGGCTACACCTTC.